This TCR beta chain was obtained from a study of cytomegalovirus exposure and HLA in healthy donors (TCRdb year 2017). With respect to the entire study: According to a later analysis, one platform produced both the roughly 120 validation repertoires and the 666 repertoires of the first cohort. The study combined high-throughput TCR immunosequencing, statistical association of individual TCRs with disease status, and machine learning to predict cytomegalovirus infection status. A separate validation cohort of 100 to 150 different subjects was used in addition to the approximately 640-subject first cohort. The study was designed to test whether signatures of past pathogen exposure could be identified by cataloging public T cell receptors. Paper-wide results and their limitations: All 130 or so repertoires were used to score co-occurrence in the validation cohort in a later analysis, because that analysis had no HLA typing for the cohort. Most TCR sequences were seen in very few donors, while some public TCRs were found in many individuals. In vitro tests confirmed that a few of the cytomegalovirus-associated TCR beta chains recognize cytomegalovirus antigens. In the study, around 160 TCR beta chains were listed as associated with cytomegalovirus. The classifier was reported to diagnose cytomegalovirus status with high specificity and sensitivity in both the original and validation cohorts. The authors suggested that the approach could potentially be generalized to other disease states and immunological phenotypes. A later analysis found that TCRs clustered in the first cohort also tended to co-occur in the 95 to 150 validation repertoires, with 90% to 95% of cluster scores above 0.

Donors formed part of the validation cohort, which comprised 95 to 150 subjects and was distinct from the first cohort of under 800 subjects. This clone was seen once. No cognate antigen has been identified for it. No much larger clonotype is one base removed from it; base qualities were not supplied. Library preparation was by the immunoSEQ multiplex PCR assay. Regarding the original processing steps: A statistical classification framework was built for diagnosing cytomegalovirus status from the catalog of TCR beta chain sequences. Held by TCRdb, this immuneACCESS table contains in-frame sequences only and omits some clones. Under half of the omission traces to an unresolved V gene where checked; the cause of the rest is unknown. Clone size and the V and J calls come from that table; the DNA yielded D and trimming. This sample comprises 140,000 or so clones, about nine tenths of them detected only once. In total, the top ten clones hold around 5.9% of the sample.

This receptor was taken from a young woman in good health and CMV-seropositive. The sequencing input was PBMCs.

In nucleotide form, the sequence is TGCGCCAGCAGTCGGGGGGGCAGCACAGATACGCAGTATTTT. The resulting protein is CASSRGGSTDTQYF. The chain uses TRBV10-1 and TRBJ2-3, with 8 bases aligning to TRBD2. There are 14 amino acids in the CDR3, from cysteine to phenylalanine inclusive. Only the CDR3 DNA is retained, 42 bases long and in frame from the first base. Here V drops 5 bases and J drops 0 bases, and the junction holds 1 base not matched to any gene. The germline V gene (reference sequence) sets CDR1 to WNHNN and CDR2 to SYGVQD.